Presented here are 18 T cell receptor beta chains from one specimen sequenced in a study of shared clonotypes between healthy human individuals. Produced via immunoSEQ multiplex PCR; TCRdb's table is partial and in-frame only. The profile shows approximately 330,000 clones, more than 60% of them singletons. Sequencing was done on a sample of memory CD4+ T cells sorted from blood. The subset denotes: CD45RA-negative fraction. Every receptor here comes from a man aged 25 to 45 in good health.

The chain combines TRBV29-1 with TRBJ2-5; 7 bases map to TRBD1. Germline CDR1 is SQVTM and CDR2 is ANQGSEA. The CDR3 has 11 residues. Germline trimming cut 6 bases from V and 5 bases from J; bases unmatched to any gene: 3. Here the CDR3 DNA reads TGCAGCGTCGAACAGGGGGAGACCCAGTACTTC. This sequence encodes CSVEQGETQYF. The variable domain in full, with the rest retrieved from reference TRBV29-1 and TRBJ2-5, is SAVISQKPSRDICQRGTSLTIQCQVDSQVTMMFWYRQQPGQSLTLIATANQGSEATYESGFVIDKFPISRPNLTFSTLTVSNMSPEDSSIYLCSVEQGETQYFGPGTRLLVL.

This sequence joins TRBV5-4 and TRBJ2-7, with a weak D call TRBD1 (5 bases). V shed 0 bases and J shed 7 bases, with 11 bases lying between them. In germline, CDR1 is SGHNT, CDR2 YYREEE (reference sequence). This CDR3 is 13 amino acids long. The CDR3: CASSLAGFGEQYF. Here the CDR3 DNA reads TGTGCCAGCAGCTTGGCAGGGTTTGGGGAGCAGTACTTC.

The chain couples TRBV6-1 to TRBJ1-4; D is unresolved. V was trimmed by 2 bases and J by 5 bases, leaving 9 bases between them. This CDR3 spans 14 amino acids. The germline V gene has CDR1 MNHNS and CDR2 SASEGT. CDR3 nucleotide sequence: TGTGCCAGCAGTGAACCTGGAGAAAATGAAAAACTGTTTTTT. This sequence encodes CASSEPGENEKLFF.

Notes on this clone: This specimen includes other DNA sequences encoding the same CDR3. In DNA, the CDR3 is TGCAGTGCTGGACAGTACGAGCAGTACTTC. As protein: CSAGQYEQYF. The chain has TRBV20-1 and TRBJ2-7, with D possibly TRBD1 on 6 matching bases. The CDR3 runs 10 residues. V gave up 5 bases and J gave up 4 bases, with 6 bases separating them. CDR1 is DFQATT and CDR2 is SNEGSKA in the germline V gene (reference sequence).

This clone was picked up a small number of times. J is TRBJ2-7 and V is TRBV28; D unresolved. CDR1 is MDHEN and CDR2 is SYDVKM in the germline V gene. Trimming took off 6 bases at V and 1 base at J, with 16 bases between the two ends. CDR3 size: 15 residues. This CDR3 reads CASSSIIGQSYEQYF. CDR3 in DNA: TGTGCCAGCAGCTCAATTATTGGGCAATCCTACGAGCAGTACTTC.

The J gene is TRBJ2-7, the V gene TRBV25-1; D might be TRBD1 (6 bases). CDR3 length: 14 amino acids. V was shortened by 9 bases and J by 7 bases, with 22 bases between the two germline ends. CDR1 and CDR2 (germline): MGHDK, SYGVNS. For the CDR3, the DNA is TGTGCCAGTCAAGGGGTTGGGGGCGTAGGGGAGCAGTACTTC. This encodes CASQGVGGVGEQYF.

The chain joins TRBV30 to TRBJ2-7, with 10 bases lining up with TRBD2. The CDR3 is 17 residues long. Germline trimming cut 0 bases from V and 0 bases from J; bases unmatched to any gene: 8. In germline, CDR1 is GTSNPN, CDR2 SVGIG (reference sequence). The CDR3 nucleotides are TGTGCCTGGAGTGTGAGCCGGACTAGCGGTCGCTCCTACGAGCAGTACTTC. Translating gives CAWSVSRTSGRSYEQYF.

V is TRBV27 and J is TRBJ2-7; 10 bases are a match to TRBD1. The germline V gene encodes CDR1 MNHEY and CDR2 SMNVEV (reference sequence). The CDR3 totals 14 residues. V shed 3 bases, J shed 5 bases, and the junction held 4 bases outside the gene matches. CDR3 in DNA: TGTGCCAGCAGTTTTAGCGGGACAGGGGACGAGCAGTACTTC. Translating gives CASSFSGTGDEQYF.

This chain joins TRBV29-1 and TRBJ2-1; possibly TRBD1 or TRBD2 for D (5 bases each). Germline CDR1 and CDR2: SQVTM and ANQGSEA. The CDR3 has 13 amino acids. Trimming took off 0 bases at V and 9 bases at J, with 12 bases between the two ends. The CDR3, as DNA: TGCAGCGTTGAAGATCGGGGCGGTGGTGAGCAGTTCTTC. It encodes CSVEDRGGGEQFF.

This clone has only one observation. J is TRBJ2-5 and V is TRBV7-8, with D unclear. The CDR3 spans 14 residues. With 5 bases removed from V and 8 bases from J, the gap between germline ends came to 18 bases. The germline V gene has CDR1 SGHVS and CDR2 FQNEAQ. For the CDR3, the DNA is TGTGCCAGCAGCCCTAGGACCCGAATTCTCACCCAGTACTTC. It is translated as CASSPRTRILTQYF.

This CDR3 reads CASSQDVRIPVNTIYF. Written as DNA, the CDR3 is TGCGCCAGCAGCCAAGATGTCAGAATTCCGGTAAACACCATATATTTT. The chain uses TRBV4-3 and TRBJ1-3; D unclear. Trimming pared 0 bases from V and 6 bases from J, leaving 15 bases between. The CDR3 extends over 16 amino acids. Per the germline V gene, CDR1 is LGHNA and CDR2 is YSLEER.

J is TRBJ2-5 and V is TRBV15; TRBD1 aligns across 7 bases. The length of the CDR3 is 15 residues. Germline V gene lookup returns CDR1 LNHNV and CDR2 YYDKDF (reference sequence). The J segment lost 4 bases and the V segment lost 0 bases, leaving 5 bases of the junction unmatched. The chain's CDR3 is CATSRDGTGAETQYF. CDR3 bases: TGTGCCACCAGCAGAGACGGAACAGGGGCAGAGACCCAGTACTTC.

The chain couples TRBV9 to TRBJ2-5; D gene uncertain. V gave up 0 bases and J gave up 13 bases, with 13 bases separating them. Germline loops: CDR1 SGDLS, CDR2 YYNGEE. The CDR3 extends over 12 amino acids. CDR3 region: CASSVGFGRLYF. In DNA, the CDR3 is TGTGCCAGCAGCGTAGGTTTTGGGCGGCTGTACTTC.

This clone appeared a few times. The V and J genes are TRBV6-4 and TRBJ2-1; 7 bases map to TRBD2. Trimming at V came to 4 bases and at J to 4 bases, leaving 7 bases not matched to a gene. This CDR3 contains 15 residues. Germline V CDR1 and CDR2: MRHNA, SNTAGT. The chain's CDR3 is CASSAGLGEYNEQFF. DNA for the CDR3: TGTGCCAGCAGTGCCGGACTAGGAGAATACAATGAGCAGTTCTTC.

CDR3 in amino acids: CATSRDRTYEQYF. CDR3 nucleotides: TGTGCCACCAGCAGAGATCGCACCTACGAGCAGTACTTC. The chain uses TRBV15 and TRBJ2-7; D is unclear. Trimming cost V 0 bases and J 2 bases, with 5 bases left between them. The germline CDR1 and CDR2 sequences are LNHNV and YYDKDF (reference sequence). The CDR3 is made up of 13 amino acids.

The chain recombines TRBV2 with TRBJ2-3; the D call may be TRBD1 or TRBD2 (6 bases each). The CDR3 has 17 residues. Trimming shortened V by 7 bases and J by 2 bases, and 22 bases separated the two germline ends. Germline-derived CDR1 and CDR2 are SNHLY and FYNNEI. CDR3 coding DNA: TGTGCCAGCAATGGAGGAGGGGGGCGGGAAGACACAGATACGCAGTATTTT. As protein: CASNGGGGREDTDTQYF.

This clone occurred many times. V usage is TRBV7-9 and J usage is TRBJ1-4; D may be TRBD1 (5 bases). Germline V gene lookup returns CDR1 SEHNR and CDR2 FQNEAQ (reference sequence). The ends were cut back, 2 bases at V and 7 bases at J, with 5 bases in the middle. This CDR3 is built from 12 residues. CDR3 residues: CASSLQGEKLFF. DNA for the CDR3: TGTGCCAGCAGCTTACAGGGTGAAAAACTGTTTTTT.

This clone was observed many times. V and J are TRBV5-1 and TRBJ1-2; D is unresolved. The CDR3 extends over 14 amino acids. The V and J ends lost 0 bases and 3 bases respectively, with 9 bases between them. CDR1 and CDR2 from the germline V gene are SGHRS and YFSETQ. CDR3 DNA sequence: TGCGCCAGCAGCTTGGCGGGGAGCGACTATGGCTACACCTTC. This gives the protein CASSLAGSDYGYTF. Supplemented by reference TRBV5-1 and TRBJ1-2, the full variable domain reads KAGVTQTPRYLIKTRGQQVTLSCSPISGHRSVSWYQQTPGQGLQFLFEYFSETQRNKGNFPGRFSGRQFSNSRSEMNVSTLELGDSALYLCASSLAGSDYGYTFGSGTRLTVV.